This T cell receptor (beta chain) is from a study of lymphopenia after photon versus proton radiotherapy. The study's findings and limits: Proton therapy kept repertoires fairly stable, unlike photons, which gained effector/memory cells. In patients who died, overall survival fell as post-nadir TCR diversity dropped more. Post-nadir diversity loss with photons came from oligoclonal expansion, particularly CD8+ Temra cells. Only patients who died were analyzed for survival; proton advantage is unproven.

The table came from immunoSEQ multiplex PCR; TCRdb's copy has only in-frame clones and leaves some out. The sample consists of around 20,000 clones, around 85% of them appearing once. About this clone: Its cognate antigen is unknown.

V was clipped by 3 bases and J by 1 base; unmatched bases: 6. Germline V gene sequence: CDR1 LNHDA, CDR2 SQIVND (reference sequence). There are 16 residues in the CDR3. The V gene is TRBV19, the J gene TRBJ1-2; 9 nucleotides match TRBD1. The specimen was peripheral blood, collected from a patient treated with proton-based radiotherapy. This sequence originates from a man between 65 and 85 years old with pancreatic cancer. In nucleotides, the CDR3 is TGTGCCAGTAGTATGTTAACAGGGGGCTATAACTATGGCTACACCTTC. Translating gives CASSMLTGGYNYGYTF. The variable domain in full, with the rest retrieved from reference TRBV19 and TRBJ1-2, is DGGITQSPKYLFRKEGQNVTLSCEQNLNHDAMYWYRQDPGQGLRLIYYSQIVNDFQKGDIAEGYSVSREKKESFPLTVTSAQKNPTAFYLCASSMLTGGYNYGYTFGSGTRLTVV.